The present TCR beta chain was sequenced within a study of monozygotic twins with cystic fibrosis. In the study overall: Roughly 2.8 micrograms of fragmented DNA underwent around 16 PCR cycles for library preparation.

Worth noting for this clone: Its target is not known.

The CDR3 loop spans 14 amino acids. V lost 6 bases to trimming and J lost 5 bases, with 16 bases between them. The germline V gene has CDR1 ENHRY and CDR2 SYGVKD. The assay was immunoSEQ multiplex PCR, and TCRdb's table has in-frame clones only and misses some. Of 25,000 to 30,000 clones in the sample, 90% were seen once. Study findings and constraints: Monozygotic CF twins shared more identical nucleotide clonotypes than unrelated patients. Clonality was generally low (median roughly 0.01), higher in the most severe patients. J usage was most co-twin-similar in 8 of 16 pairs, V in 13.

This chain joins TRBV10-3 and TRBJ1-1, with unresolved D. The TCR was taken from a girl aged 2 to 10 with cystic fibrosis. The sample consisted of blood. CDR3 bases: TGTGCCATCAGCCAGACCCATCTGGGGACTGAAGCTTTCTTT. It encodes CAISQTHLGTEAFF.